One sample yielded the 26 T cell receptor beta chains listed below, sequenced in a study of Ad26.COV2.S vaccination and SARS-CoV-2 variants. Sequencing was performed with immunoSEQ multiplex PCR; in TCRdb, only in-frame clones are kept and a portion is missing. The data contain 350,000 to 500,000 clones, roughly 87% of them singletons. Regarding treatment: roughly 18 received Ad26.COV2.S at low or high dose, single or two shots; several received placebo; per-sample allocation not given. Collection of samples fell on day 63 after the first vaccine or placebo injection. Sequences were derived from peripheral blood, sampled in a trial of Ad26.COV2.S vaccine versus placebo. The receptors shown here come from a person aged 18 to 65 who received the Ad26.COV2.S COVID-19 vaccine or a placebo.

The gene calls are TRBV28 and TRBJ1-1; D is undetermined. CDR1 and CDR2 from the germline V gene are MDHEN and SYDVKM. The CDR3 totals 11 residues. Trimming took off 7 bases at V and 8 bases at J, with 11 bases between the two ends. CDR3: CASKEGVEAFF. The CDR3 bases are TGTGCCAGCAAAGAGGGCGTCGAAGCTTTCTTT. The full variable domain, in which reference TRBV28 and TRBJ1-1 provide the parts outside the CDR3, is DVKVTQSSRYLVKRTGEKVFLECVQDMDHENMFWYRQDPGLGLRLIYFSYDVKMKEKGDIPEGYSVSREKKERFSLILESASTNQTSMYLCASKEGVEAFFGQGTRLTVV.

J is TRBJ1-2 and V is TRBV5-5, with a possible D match to TRBD1 (5 bases). Germline V gives CDR1 SGHKS, CDR2 YYEKEE (reference sequence). CDR3 length equals 14 residues. The V gene lost 4 bases and the J gene lost 7 bases, with 17 bases spanning the gap. DNA for the CDR3: TGTGCCAGCAGCCCTGTGGAGCAGGGATTTGGCTACACCTTC. The encoded protein is CASSPVEQGFGYTF. The full variable domain, completed using reference TRBV5-5 and TRBJ1-2, is DAGVTQSPTHLIKTRGQQVTLRCSPISGHKSVSWYQQVLGQGPQFIFQYYEKEERGRGNFPDRFSARQFPNYSSELNVNALLLGDSALYLCASSPVEQGFGYTFGSGTRLTVV.

The rearrangement links TRBV7-9 to TRBJ2-3; 10 bases align to TRBD1. Losses at the gene ends were 4 bases for V and 4 bases for J; bases not matched to a gene: 5. Germline values: CDR1 SEHNR, CDR2 FQNEAQ (reference sequence). The CDR3 length is 15 residues. CDR3 coding DNA: TGTGCCAGCAGCTCAACGGGACAGGGGTCAGATACGCAGTATTTT. This sequence encodes CASSSTGQGSDTQYF.

This chain links TRBV21-1 with TRBJ2-3; no DNA check was done on the table's D call, TRBD1. TRBV21-1 corresponds to a pseudogene. This CDR3 has 16 residues. The CDR3 reads CASSHDRDRVANTQYF. The DNA for the CDR3 is TGTGCCAGCAGCCATGACCGGGACAGGGTGGCAAATACGCAGTATTTT.

This sequence joins TRBV2 and TRBJ2-5; 7 bases agree with TRBD2. J was trimmed by 0 bases and V by 3 bases; bases with no gene match: 1. The CDR3 contains 14 residues. CDR1 and CDR2 from the germline V gene are SNHLY and FYNNEI. CDR3 region: CASSEGGNQETQYF. The CDR3 region has the DNA TGTGCCAGCAGTGAGGGAGGGAACCAAGAGACCCAGTACTTC.

In DNA, the CDR3 is TGTGCCAGCTCACCAGATTCTAGCGTCAATGAGCAGTTCTTC. This encodes CASSPDSSVNEQFF. This sequence joins TRBV18 and TRBJ2-1, with D possibly being TRBD2 (6 bases). The V gene lost 2 bases and the J gene lost 6 bases, with 11 bases spanning the gap. The CDR3 covers 14 residues. Per the germline V gene, CDR1 is KGHSH and CDR2 is LQKENI.

The chain employs TRBV7-9 and TRBJ2-3; D is perhaps TRBD2 (6 bases). Trimming left V 4 bases short and J 5 bases short, with 16 bases between. The CDR3 contains 15 residues. The germline V gene encodes CDR1 SEHNR and CDR2 FQNEAQ (reference sequence). The CDR3 region is CASSSSPPGRDTQYF. In DNA form, the CDR3 reads TGTGCCAGCAGCTCATCGCCCCCCGGGAGAGATACGCAGTATTTT.

The V call is TRBV7-9, the J call TRBJ2-3; D possibly corresponds to TRBD1 (5 bases). The CDR3 covers 16 residues. V lost 5 bases, J lost 0 bases, and 15 bases lay in between. Germline CDR1 SEHNR, CDR2 FQNEAQ (reference sequence). This chain's CDR3 is CASSTQLDISTDTQYF. CDR3 in DNA: TGTGCCAGCAGCACACAACTGGACATTAGCACAGATACGCAGTATTTT.

This clone was seen a few times. This CDR3 reads CASSHPGQGTTEAFF. CDR3 DNA: TGCGCCAGCAGCCATCCGGGACAGGGGACCACTGAAGCTTTCTTT. The V and J genes are TRBV4-1 and TRBJ1-1; 10 bases fit TRBD1. The CDR3 totals 15 residues. Losses at the gene ends were 3 bases for V and 4 bases for J; bases not matched to a gene: 5. Germline assignment: CDR1 MGHRA and CDR2 YSYEKL.

This chain connects TRBV9 to TRBJ2-5; D might be TRBD1 (6 bases). Germline-derived CDR1 and CDR2 are SGDLS and YYNGEE. V lost 0 bases to trimming and J lost 0 bases, with 9 bases between them. This CDR3 is built from 15 residues. The CDR3 region is CASSVGTGYQETQYF. For the CDR3, the DNA is TGTGCCAGCAGCGTAGGAACAGGGTACCAAGAGACCCAGTACTTC. Drawing the rest from reference TRBV9 and TRBJ2-5, the complete variable domain is DSGVTQTPKHLITATGQRVTLRCSPRSGDLSVYWYQQSLDQGLQFLIQYYNGEERAKGNILERFSAQQFPDLHSELNLSSLELGDSALYFCASSVGTGYQETQYFGPGTRLLVL.

This chain connects TRBV6-5 to TRBJ2-1; unclear D gene. Germline loops: CDR1 MNHEY, CDR2 SVGAGI. This CDR3 is built from 14 residues. Trimming shortened V by 2 bases and J by 0 bases, and 5 bases separated the two germline ends. This CDR3 is CASSYGSSYNEQFF. CDR3 coding DNA: TGTGCCAGCAGTTACGGAAGCTCCTACAATGAGCAGTTCTTC.

This chain joins TRBV6-6 and TRBJ2-1; 8 nucleotides line up with TRBD2. The junction had 20 bases not matched to a gene; V was cut back by 5 bases and J by 2 bases. CDR3 length equals 20 residues. Per germline, CDR1 MNHNY and CDR2 SVGAGI (reference sequence). This CDR3 is CASSRTTTRSGSGPYNEQFF. The CDR3 DNA sequence: TGTGCCAGCAGTCGGACCACTACTAGAAGCGGGAGTGGGCCCTACAATGAGCAGTTCTTC.

The rearrangement joins TRBV10-3 to TRBJ1-2, with D hard to call. The CDR3 is 14 amino acids. Per the germline V gene, CDR1 is ENHRY and CDR2 is SYGVKD. Trimming stripped 3 bases from V and 4 bases from J, with 12 bases between. The CDR3 nucleotides read TGTGCCATCAGTGATGGCGGGCAGCTCTATGGCTACACCTTC. Translated, it gives CAISDGGQLYGYTF.

This clone has at least ten counts. The V call is TRBV27, the J call TRBJ2-2, with 7 bases aligning to TRBD1. Per the germline V gene, CDR1 is MNHEY and CDR2 is SMNVEV (reference sequence). This CDR3 spans 16 amino acids. The junction had 14 bases not matched to a gene; V was cut back by 7 bases and J by 6 bases. The CDR3 bases are TGTGCCAGCAAGATATTACAACCTACAGGGGCCGGGGAGCTGTTTTTT. It yields the protein CASKILQPTGAGELFF.

This chain joins TRBV6-5 and TRBJ2-2; D may be TRBD1 (6 bases). This CDR3 region has 15 residues. Germline CDR1 MNHEY, CDR2 SVGAGI. Trimming took 7 bases from V and 7 from J, leaving 19 bases between them. The CDR3 nucleotides read TGTGCCAGCACCTACACCTCGGACAGCCGCGGGGAGCTGTTTTTT. It specifies CASTYTSDSRGELFF.

This clone was detected once. The chain has TRBV7-2 and TRBJ2-5; 11 bases align to TRBD2. Germline V gene lookup returns CDR1 SGHTA and CDR2 FQGNSA. The CDR3 spans 14 residues. V gave up 4 bases and J gave up 5 bases; unmatched junction bases: 3. The CDR3 DNA reads TGTGCCAGCAGCTATAGCGGGAGGGCGGAGACCCAGTACTTC. Protein product: CASSYSGRAETQYF.

V usage is TRBV28 and J usage is TRBJ2-3, with D possibly matching TRBD2 (6 bases). The CDR3 spans 14 residues. V was cut by 11 bases and J by 2 bases, with 17 bases left in between. CDR1 and CDR2 (germline): MDHEN, SYDVKM. The chain's CDR3 is CAPREQGPTDTQYF. For the CDR3, the DNA is TGTGCCCCCCGGGAGCAGGGACCCACAGATACGCAGTATTTT.

J is TRBJ2-1 and V is TRBV12-2; the table's D call, TRBD2, has no DNA check behind it. TRBV12-2 is marked as a pseudogene. The CDR3 consists of 18 residues. As DNA, the CDR3 is TGTGCAAGTCGCTTAGCGTTGGATTCTAGTCGGCCCTACAATGAGCAGTTCTTC. Translating gives CASRLALDSSRPYNEQFF.

This clone has more than one count but fewer than ten. DNA for the CDR3: TGTGCCAGCAGCCACTCGAAATTTGGACAGGGGGGGAACACTGAAGCTTTCTTT. Protein: CASSHSKFGQGGNTEAFF. This chain connects TRBV14 to TRBJ1-1; 10 bases match TRBD1. The germline V gene encodes CDR1 SGHDN and CDR2 FVKESK. This CDR3 has 18 amino acids. V lost 3 bases to trimming and J lost 1 base; unmatched junction nucleotides: 11.

The chain employs TRBV5-1 and TRBJ2-1; perhaps TRBD2 as D (6 bases). This CDR3 is 16 amino acids long. The germline V gene has CDR1 SGHRS and CDR2 YFSETQ. With 0 bases removed from V and 4 bases from J, the gap between germline ends came to 14 bases. The CDR3 nucleotides read TGCGCCAGCAGCTTGGCGACGGGAGTAGGGTACAATGAGCAGTTCTTC. It is translated as CASSLATGVGYNEQFF.

Only one count was recorded for this clone. This sequence joins TRBV5-6 and TRBJ2-2; 9 positions match TRBD2. With 4 bases clipped from V and 5 bases from J, the junction kept 15 bases outside the gene matches. CDR1 SGHDT and CDR2 YYEEEE come from the germline V gene. The CDR3 length is 18 residues. This chain's CDR3 is CASSPSGREGPRTGELFF. For the CDR3, the DNA is TGTGCCAGCAGCCCTTCGGGGCGGGAGGGCCCGAGGACCGGGGAGCTGTTTTTT.

V usage is TRBV11-2 and J usage is TRBJ2-1; D not resolved. There are 15 residues in the CDR3. V was pared by 1 base and J by 0 bases, with 7 bases between. The germline V gene encodes CDR1 SGHAT and CDR2 FQNNGV. The CDR3 sequence is CASSLVASSYNEQFF. Here the CDR3 DNA reads TGTGCCAGCAGCTTAGTTGCTAGCTCCTACAATGAGCAGTTCTTC.

This sequence joins TRBV5-4 and TRBJ2-5; 7 nucleotides line up with TRBD1. There are 13 residues in the CDR3. The J segment lost 5 bases and the V segment lost 4 bases, leaving 5 bases of the junction unmatched. In germline, CDR1 is SGHNT, CDR2 YYREEE (reference sequence). Written as DNA, the CDR3 is TGTGCCAGCAGCCGACAGGGAAAGGAGACCCAGTACTTC. Protein product: CASSRQGKETQYF.

The sample holds one count of this clone. The chain couples TRBV7-9 to TRBJ2-5; a possible D gene is TRBD2 (6 bases). The CDR3 contains 15 residues. The ends were cut back, 1 base at V and 4 bases at J, with 13 bases in the middle. The germline V gene has CDR1 SEHNR and CDR2 FQNEAQ (reference sequence). The DNA for the CDR3 is TGTGCCAGCAGCTTAGGGGCGGGATGGGGAGAGACCCAGTACTTC. Translating gives CASSLGAGWGETQYF.

The chain links TRBV7-2 to TRBJ1-2, with D unresolved. The CDR3 sequence is 15 residues long. Trimming stripped 7 bases from V and 0 bases from J, with 15 bases between. Germline values: CDR1 SGHTA, CDR2 FQGNSA. The CDR3 bases are TGTGCCAGCACCTTGGGGTACAGAGCTAACTATGGCTACACCTTC. Residues: CASTLGYRANYGYTF.

The V call is TRBV30, the J call TRBJ2-7; no definite D call. The CDR3 is made up of 13 amino acids. Germline assignment: CDR1 GTSNPN and CDR2 SVGIG (reference sequence). V lost 5 bases and J 1 base, leaving 12 bases between the germline ends. This chain's CDR3 is CAWGNGRSYEQYF. CDR3 nucleotides: TGTGCCTGGGGGAACGGCCGGTCCTACGAGCAGTACTTC.